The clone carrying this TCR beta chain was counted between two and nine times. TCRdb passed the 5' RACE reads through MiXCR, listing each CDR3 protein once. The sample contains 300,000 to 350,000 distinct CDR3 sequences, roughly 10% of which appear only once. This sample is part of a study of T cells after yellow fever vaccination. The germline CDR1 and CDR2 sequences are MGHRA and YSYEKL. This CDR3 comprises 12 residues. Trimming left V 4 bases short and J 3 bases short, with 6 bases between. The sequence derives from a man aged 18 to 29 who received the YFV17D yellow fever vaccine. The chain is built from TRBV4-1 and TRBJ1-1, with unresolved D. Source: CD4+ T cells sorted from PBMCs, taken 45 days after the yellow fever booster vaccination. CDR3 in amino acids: CASSRRDTEAFF. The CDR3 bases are TGCGCCAGCAGCCGCCGGGACACTGAAGCTTTCTTT.